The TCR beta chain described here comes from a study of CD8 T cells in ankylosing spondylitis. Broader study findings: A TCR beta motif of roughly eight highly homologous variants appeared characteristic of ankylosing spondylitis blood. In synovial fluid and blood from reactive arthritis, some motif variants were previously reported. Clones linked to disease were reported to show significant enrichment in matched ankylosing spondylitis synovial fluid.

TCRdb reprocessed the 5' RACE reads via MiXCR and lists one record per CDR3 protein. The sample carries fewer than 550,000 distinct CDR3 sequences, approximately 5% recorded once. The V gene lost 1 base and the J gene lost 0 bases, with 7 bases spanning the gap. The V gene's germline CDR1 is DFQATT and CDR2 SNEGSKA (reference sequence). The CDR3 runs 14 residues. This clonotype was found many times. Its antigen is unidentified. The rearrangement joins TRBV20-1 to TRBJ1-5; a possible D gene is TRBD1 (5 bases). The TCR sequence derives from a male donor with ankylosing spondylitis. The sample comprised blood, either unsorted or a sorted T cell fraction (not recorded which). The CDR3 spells CSARARVSNQPQHF. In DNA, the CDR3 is TGCAGTGCTAGAGCCAGGGTTAGCAATCAGCCCCAGCATTTT.